This record concerns one T cell receptor beta chain sequence. The record originates from a study of blood T cell repertoires in COVID-19. Study overall: Samples taken during acute and convalescent COVID-19 were collected in the United States, Italy and Spain. T cells, B-cell-depleted T cells, or PBMCs provided the cDNA or gDNA that served as material.

The authors' processing: Estimates of nucleated cell counts were drawn from the amplification of reference gene primers. Clones were sequenced by immunoSEQ multiplex PCR, and TCRdb holds only the in-frame ones, with some missing. V and J calls and clone size are as listed in that table; D and trimming were resolved from the DNA. Among roughly 55,000 clones listed, roughly three quarters were seen once. The length of the CDR3 is 18 residues. Between the trimmed V and J ends, which lost 1 base and 5 bases, there was a span of 20 bases. Germline-derived CDR1 and CDR2 are KGHDR and SFDVKD. Sequencing was carried out using peripheral blood. The chain recombines TRBV24-1 with TRBJ1-5, with D hard to call. This sequence was found in a man in his 60s with acute or convalescent COVID-19. In DNA form, the CDR3 reads TGTGCCACCAGTGATTTTGAGTCATCTTACGGGAGCGATCAGCCCCAGCATTTT. Its protein product is CATSDFESSYGSDQPQHF.